The clone carrying this T cell receptor (beta chain) was counted only a few times. The entry originates in a study of cytomegalovirus exposure and HLA in healthy donors. It was with 60 Vbeta and 13 Jbeta primers that the PCR ran. Measured with immunoSEQ multiplex PCR; TCRdb has only the in-frame clones, and not every one. The sample has some 120,000 clones, 9% to 10% seen once; the top ten hold approximately 3%. The CDR3 has 14 residues. Between the trimmed V and J ends, which lost 0 bases and 9 bases, there was a span of 17 bases. Germline lookup yields CDR1 GTSNPN and CDR2 SVGIG (reference sequence).

The chain carries TRBV30 and TRBJ1-2; D perhaps matches TRBD1 (5 bases). The sequence came from a man aged 30 to 45 in good health and CMV-seronegative. Specimen: PBMCs. The CDR3 coding sequence is TGTGCCTGGAGTGTGAAATCCTCGTACAGGAGCTACACCTTC. Its translation: CAWSVKSSYRSYTF.